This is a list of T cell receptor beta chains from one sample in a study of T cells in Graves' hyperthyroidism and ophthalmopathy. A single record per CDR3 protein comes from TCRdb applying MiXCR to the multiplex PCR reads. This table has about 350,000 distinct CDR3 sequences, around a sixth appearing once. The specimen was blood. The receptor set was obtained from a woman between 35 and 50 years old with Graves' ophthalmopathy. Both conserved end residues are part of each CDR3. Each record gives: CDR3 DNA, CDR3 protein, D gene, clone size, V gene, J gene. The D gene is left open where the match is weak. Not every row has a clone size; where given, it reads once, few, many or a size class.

CDR3nt: TGTGCCAGCAGCCGGACCGCAAGTGGGGAGACCCAGTACTTC
CDR3aa: CASSRTASGETQYF
d_gene: .
abundance: many
v_gene: TRBV3-1
j_gene: TRBJ2-5

CDR3nt: TGCAGTGCTACCCCGGGACTAGATAGTGATCACTTTAACTACGAGCAGTACTTC
CDR3aa: CSATPGLDSDHFNYEQYF
d_gene: TRBD2
abundance: many
v_gene: TRBV20-1
j_gene: TRBJ2-7

CDR3nt: TGTGCCAATAGGGGACAGCTTAACTATGGCTACACCTTC
CDR3aa: CANRGQLNYGYTF
d_gene: TRBD1
abundance: .
v_gene: TRBV19
j_gene: TRBJ1-2

CDR3nt: TGTGCCAGCAGCTTATTACAAAGCTACGAGCAGTACTTC
CDR3aa: CASSLLQSYEQYF
d_gene: .
abundance: few
v_gene: TRBV7-2
j_gene: TRBJ2-7

CDR3nt: TGTGCCAGCAGTTCCAGAACAGGGGTGTTGGTGGAGACCCAGTACTTC
CDR3aa: CASSSRTGVLVETQYF
d_gene: TRBD1
abundance: .
v_gene: TRBV27
j_gene: TRBJ2-5

CDR3nt: TGTGCCAGTAGTCTTCCAGGACGCAATCAGCCCCAGCATTTT
CDR3aa: CASSLPGRNQPQHF
d_gene: .
abundance: many
v_gene: TRBV19
j_gene: TRBJ1-5

CDR3nt: TGTGCCAGCAGCCCCGGCGGGGGGTCCTACGAGCAGTACTTC
CDR3aa: CASSPGGGSYEQYF
d_gene: TRBD2
abundance: many
v_gene: TRBV4-2
j_gene: TRBJ2-7

CDR3nt: TGTGCCAGCAGTTACTCGAAGGCCGACACTCACCTCAACTATGGCTACACCTTC
CDR3aa: CASSYSKADTHLNYGYTF
d_gene: .
abundance: many
v_gene: TRBV6-2/TRBV6-3
j_gene: TRBJ1-2

CDR3nt: TGCGCCAGCAGCTTGCAGGGGCCGGACTATGGCTACACCTTC
CDR3aa: CASSLQGPDYGYTF
d_gene: .
abundance: few
v_gene: TRBV5-1
j_gene: TRBJ1-2

CDR3nt: TGTGCCAGCAGCCGGGACTTCTCATTCACCGGGGAGCTGTTTTTT
CDR3aa: CASSRDFSFTGELFF
d_gene: .
abundance: .
v_gene: TRBV7-2
j_gene: TRBJ2-2

CDR3nt: TGTGCCAGCAGTTTAAAGGGGGACTACTACGAGCAGTACTTC
CDR3aa: CASSLKGDYYEQYF
d_gene: .
abundance: .
v_gene: TRBV27
j_gene: TRBJ2-7

CDR3nt: TGCAGTGCTAGGCCACCTACAGCGGGAGTGGGGGGAGCCAAAAACATTCAGTACTTC
CDR3aa: CSARPPTAGVGGAKNIQYF
d_gene: TRBD2
abundance: many
v_gene: TRBV20-1
j_gene: TRBJ2-4

CDR3nt: TGTGCCAGCAGTTCCAAGCCCAGGGGGCGGGATGGCTACACCTTC
CDR3aa: CASSSKPRGRDGYTF
d_gene: TRBD1
abundance: few
v_gene: TRBV6-5
j_gene: TRBJ1-2

CDR3nt: TGTGCCAGCAGTTACCAACTTGTACAAGAGACCCAGTACTTC
CDR3aa: CASSYQLVQETQYF
d_gene: .
abundance: many
v_gene: TRBV6-2/TRBV6-3
j_gene: TRBJ2-5

CDR3nt: TGTGCCAGCAGCCTAGGGGACAGGGGGCGGCAAGAGACCCAGTACTTC
CDR3aa: CASSLGDRGRQETQYF
d_gene: TRBD1
abundance: many
v_gene: TRBV11-3
j_gene: TRBJ2-5

CDR3nt: TGTGCCTGGACTAGCGGCTACGAGCAGTACTTC
CDR3aa: CAWTSGYEQYF
d_gene: TRBD2
abundance: .
v_gene: TRBV30
j_gene: TRBJ2-7

CDR3nt: TGCAGCGTTGAAGAAAGGACTATGAACACTGAAGCTTTCTTT
CDR3aa: CSVEERTMNTEAFF
d_gene: .
abundance: many
v_gene: TRBV29-1
j_gene: TRBJ1-1

CDR3nt: TGTGCCACCAGCAGAGATGGAGAACAGTACTTC
CDR3aa: CATSRDGEQYF
d_gene: .
abundance: many
v_gene: TRBV15
j_gene: TRBJ2-7

CDR3nt: TGTGCCTGGAGTCGGGGGGCGAGGGCTGAAGCTTTCTTT
CDR3aa: CAWSRGARAEAFF
d_gene: .
abundance: many
v_gene: TRBV30
j_gene: TRBJ1-1

CDR3nt: TGCGCCAGCAGCTCGCAGGAGAGCTATGGCTACACCTTC
CDR3aa: CASSSQESYGYTF
d_gene: .
abundance: few
v_gene: TRBV5-1
j_gene: TRBJ1-2

CDR3nt: TGCGCCAGCAGGACCGGACTAGCGGACACCGGGGAGCTGTTTTTT
CDR3aa: CASRTGLADTGELFF
d_gene: TRBD2
abundance: .
v_gene: TRBV7-3
j_gene: TRBJ2-2

CDR3nt: TGCAGTGCTAGTACCGGGACAGGGAACCAAGAGACCCAGTACTTC
CDR3aa: CSASTGTGNQETQYF
d_gene: TRBD1
abundance: .
v_gene: TRBV20-1
j_gene: TRBJ2-5